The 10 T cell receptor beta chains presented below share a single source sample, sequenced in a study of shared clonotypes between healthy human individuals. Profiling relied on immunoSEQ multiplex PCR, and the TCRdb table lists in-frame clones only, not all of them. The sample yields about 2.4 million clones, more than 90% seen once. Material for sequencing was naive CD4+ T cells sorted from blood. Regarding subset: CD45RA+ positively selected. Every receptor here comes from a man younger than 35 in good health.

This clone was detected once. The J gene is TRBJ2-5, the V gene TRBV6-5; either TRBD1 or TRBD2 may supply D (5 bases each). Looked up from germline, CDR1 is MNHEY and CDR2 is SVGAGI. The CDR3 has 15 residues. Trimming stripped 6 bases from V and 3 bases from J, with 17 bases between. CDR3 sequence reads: CASSRRAAGEETQYF. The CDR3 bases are TGTGCCAGCAGCCGCAGGGCAGCCGGGGAAGAGACCCAGTACTTC.

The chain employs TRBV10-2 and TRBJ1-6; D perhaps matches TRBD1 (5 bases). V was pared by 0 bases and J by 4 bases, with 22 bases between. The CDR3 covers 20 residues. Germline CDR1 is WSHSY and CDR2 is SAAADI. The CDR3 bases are TGCGCCAGCAGTGAGTCGGGGGTCTCGATTATACTCCATTATAATTCACCCCTCCACTTT. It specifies CASSESGVSIILHYNSPLHF.

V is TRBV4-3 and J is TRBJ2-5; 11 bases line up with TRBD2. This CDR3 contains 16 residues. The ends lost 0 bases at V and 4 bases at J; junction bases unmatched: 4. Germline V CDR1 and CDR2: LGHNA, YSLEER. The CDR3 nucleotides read TGCGCCAGCAGCCAAGATGCGGGACTAGCGGTAGAGACCCAGTACTTC. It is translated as CASSQDAGLAVETQYF.

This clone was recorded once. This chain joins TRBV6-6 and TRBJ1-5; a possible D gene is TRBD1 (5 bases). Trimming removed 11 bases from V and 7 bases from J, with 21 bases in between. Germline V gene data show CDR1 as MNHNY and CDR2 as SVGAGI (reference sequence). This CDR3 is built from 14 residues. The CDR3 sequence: CASHSGWGNQPQHF. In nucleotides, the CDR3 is TGTGCCTCCCACTCAGGGTGGGGAAACCAGCCCCAGCATTTT.

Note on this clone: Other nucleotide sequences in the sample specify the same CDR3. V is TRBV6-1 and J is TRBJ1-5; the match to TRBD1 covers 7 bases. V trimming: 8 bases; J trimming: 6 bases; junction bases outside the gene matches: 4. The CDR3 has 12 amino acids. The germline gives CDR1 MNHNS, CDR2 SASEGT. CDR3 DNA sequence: TGTGCCAGCGGGCAGGGGGGTCAGCCCCAGCATTTT. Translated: CASGQGGQPQHF.

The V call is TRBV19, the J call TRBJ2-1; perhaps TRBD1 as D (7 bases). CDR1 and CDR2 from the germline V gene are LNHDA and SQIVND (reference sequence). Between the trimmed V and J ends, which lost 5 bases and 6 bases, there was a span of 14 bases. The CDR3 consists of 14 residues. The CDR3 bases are TGTGCCAGTAGTCAGGGGGGCAACCTCAATGAGCAGTTCTTC. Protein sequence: CASSQGGNLNEQFF.

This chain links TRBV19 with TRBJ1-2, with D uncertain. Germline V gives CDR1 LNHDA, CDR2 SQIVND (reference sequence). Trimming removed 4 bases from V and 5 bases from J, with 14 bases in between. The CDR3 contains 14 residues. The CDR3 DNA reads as TGTGCCAGTAGTAGGGATCATTGGAGTTATGGCTACACCTTC. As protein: CASSRDHWSYGYTF.

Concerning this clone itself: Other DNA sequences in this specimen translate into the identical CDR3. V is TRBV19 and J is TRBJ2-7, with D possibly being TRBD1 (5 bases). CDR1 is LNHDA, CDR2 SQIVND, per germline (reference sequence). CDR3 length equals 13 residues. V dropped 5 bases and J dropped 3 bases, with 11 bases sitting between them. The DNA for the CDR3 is TGTGCCAGTAGTCCAGGGAATAGCTACGAGCAGTACTTC. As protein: CASSPGNSYEQYF.

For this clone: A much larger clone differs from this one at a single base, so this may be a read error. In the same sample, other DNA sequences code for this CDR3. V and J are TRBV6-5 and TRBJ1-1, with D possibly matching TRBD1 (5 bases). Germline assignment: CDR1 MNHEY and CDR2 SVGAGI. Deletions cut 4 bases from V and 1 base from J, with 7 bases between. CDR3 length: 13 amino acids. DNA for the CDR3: TGTGCCAGCAGTTTAGGACAGAACACTGAAGCTTTCTTT. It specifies CASSLGQNTEAFF.

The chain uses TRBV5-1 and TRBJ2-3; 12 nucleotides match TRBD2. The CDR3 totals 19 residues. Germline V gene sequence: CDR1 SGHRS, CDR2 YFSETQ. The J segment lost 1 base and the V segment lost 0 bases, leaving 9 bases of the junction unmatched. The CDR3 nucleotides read TGCGCCAGCAGCTTGGGACTAGCGGGGGCCCGCGCGGGCACAGATACGCAGTATTTT. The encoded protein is CASSLGLAGARAGTDTQYF.